This TCR beta chain was captured by sequencing in a study of blood T cells in healthy people across ages. Germline V CDR1 and CDR2: SGDLS, YYNGEE. The CDR3 has 14 residues. V lost 4 bases, J lost 2 bases, and 13 bases lay in between. With a J-beta primer mix and a sample-barcoded 5' primer, a second PCR ran about 6 to 11 cycles. The authors tagged each cDNA molecule using a template-switch adaptor with 12 random nucleotides. CDR3-containing paired-end reads numbered at least 3 million in each sample. TCRdb fed the 5' RACE reads into MiXCR, producing one record per CDR3 protein. The table includes over 1,300,000 distinct CDR3 sequences, approximately 59% detected once. This clonotype came up a few times. Its antigen is not known. Healthy Caucasian individuals from Russia aged roughly 6 to 95 were enrolled as donors. Broader study findings: Donor CMV infection status was unknown, possibly confounding age-related changes in expanded clonotypes.

The J gene is TRBJ2-7, the V gene TRBV9; tentative D call: TRBD1 (5 bases). Sequencing used blood. The clonotype was recovered from a man between 18 and 29 years old in good health. CDR3: CASSPNDRPYEQYF. The CDR3 nucleotides are TGTGCCAGCAGCCCCAACGACAGACCCTACGAGCAGTACTTC.